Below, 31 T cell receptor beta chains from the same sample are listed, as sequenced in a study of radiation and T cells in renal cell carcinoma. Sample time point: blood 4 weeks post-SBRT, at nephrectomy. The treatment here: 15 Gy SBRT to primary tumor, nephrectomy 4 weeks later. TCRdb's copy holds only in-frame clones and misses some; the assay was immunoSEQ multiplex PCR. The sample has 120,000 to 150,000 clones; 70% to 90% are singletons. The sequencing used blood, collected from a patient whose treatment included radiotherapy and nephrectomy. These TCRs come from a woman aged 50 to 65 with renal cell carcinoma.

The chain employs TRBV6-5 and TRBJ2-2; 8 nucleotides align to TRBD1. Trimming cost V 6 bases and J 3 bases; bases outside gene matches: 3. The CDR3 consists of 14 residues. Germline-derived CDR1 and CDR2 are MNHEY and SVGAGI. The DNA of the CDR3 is TGTGCCAGCAGGGACAGGGACTACACCGGGGAGCTGTTTTTT. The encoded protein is CASRDRDYTGELFF.

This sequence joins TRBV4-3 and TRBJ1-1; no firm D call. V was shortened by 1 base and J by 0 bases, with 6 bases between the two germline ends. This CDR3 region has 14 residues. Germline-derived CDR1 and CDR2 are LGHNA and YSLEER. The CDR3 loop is CASSQGSVNTEAFF. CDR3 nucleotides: TGCGCCAGCAGCCAAGGGTCCGTGAACACTGAAGCTTTCTTT.

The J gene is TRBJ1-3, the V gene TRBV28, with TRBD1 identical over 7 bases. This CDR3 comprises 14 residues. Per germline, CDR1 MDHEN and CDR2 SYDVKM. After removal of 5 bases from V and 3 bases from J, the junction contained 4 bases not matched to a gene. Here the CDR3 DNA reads TGTGCCAGCAGTACGGGACAGCTTGGAAACACCATATATTTT. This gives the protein CASSTGQLGNTIYF.

CDR3 sequence: CASSTDGRNEKLFF. The CDR3 region has the DNA TGTGCCAGTAGTACGGACGGACGTAATGAAAAACTGTTTTTT. The chain couples TRBV19 to TRBJ1-4; D gene ambiguous. Germline assignment: CDR1 LNHDA and CDR2 SQIVND (reference sequence). V shed 4 bases and J shed 4 bases, with 10 bases lying between them. CDR3 length: 14 residues.

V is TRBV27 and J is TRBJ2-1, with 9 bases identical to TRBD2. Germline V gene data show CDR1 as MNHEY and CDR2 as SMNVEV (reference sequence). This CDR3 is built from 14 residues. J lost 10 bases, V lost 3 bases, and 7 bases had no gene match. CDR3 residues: CASSFPGLAGEQFF. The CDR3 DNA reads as TGTGCCAGCAGTTTTCCGGGACTAGCCGGAGAGCAGTTCTTC.

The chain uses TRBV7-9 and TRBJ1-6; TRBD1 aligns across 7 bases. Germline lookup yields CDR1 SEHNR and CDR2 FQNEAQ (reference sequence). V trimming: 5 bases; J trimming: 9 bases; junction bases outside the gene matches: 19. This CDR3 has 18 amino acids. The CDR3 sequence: CASSAGGTEIENGSPLHF. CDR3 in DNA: TGTGCCAGCAGCGCGGGAGGGACAGAAATAGAAAACGGTTCACCCCTCCACTTT.

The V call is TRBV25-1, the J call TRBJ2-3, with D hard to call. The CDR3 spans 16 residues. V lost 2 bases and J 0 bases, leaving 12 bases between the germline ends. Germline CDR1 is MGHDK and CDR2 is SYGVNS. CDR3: CASSELWTTSTDTQYF. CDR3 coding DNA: TGTGCCAGCAGTGAACTTTGGACGACTAGCACAGATACGCAGTATTTT. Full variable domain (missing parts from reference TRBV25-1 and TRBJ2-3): EADIYQTPRYLVIGTGKKITLECSQTMGHDKMYWYQQDPGMELHLIHYSYGVNSTEKGDLSSESTVSRIRTEHFPLTLESARPSHTSQYLCASSELWTTSTDTQYFGPGTRLTVL.

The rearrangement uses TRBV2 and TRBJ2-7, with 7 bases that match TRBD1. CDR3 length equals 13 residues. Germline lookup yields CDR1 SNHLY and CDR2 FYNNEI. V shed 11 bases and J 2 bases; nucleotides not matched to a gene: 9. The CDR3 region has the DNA TGTGCCCCCCCGGGACAGAGAGCCTACGAGCAGTACTTC. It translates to CAPPGQRAYEQYF.

Written as DNA, the CDR3 is TGTGCCAGCAGTGACAGTAATAGCAATCAGCCCCAGCATTTT. It encodes CASSDSNSNQPQHF. The genes are TRBV2 and TRBJ1-5; D is ambiguous. The germline CDR1 and CDR2 sequences are SNHLY and FYNNEI. The CDR3 is 14 residues long. V was shortened by 3 bases and J by 0 bases, with 6 bases between the two germline ends.

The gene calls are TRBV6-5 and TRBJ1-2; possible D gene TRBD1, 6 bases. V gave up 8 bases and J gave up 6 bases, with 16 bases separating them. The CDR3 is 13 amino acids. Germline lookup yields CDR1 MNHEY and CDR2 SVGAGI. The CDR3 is CASRRGRFNGYTF. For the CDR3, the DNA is TGTGCCAGCCGAAGGGGGAGGTTCAATGGCTACACCTTC.

CDR3 nucleotide sequence: TGCGCCAGCCGGACACGGGACTATGAGGGAGAGACCCAGTACTTC. Protein: CASRTRDYEGETQYF. This chain joins TRBV5-1 and TRBJ2-5, with 7 bases fitting TRBD2. J was trimmed by 4 bases and V by 7 bases; bases with no gene match: 13. The CDR3 sequence is 15 residues long. Germline V lookup: CDR1 SGHRS, CDR2 YFSETQ.

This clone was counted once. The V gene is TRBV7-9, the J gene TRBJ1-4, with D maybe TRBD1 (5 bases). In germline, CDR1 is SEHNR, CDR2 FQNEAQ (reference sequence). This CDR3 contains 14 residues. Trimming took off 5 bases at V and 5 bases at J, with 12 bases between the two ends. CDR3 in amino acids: CASSPGVRNEKLFF. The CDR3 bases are TGTGCCAGCAGCCCGGGGGTTCGCAATGAAAAACTGTTTTTT.

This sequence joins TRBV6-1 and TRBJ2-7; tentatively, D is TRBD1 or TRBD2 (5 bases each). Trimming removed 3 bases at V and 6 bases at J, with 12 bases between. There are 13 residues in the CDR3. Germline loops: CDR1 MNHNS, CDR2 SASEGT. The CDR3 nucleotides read TGTGCCAGCAGTGAGATTGGGGGTCCCGAGCAGTACTTC. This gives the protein CASSEIGGPEQYF.

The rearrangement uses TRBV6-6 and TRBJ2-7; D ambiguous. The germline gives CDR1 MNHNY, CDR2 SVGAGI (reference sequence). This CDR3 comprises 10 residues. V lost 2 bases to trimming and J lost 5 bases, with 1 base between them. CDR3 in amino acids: CASSYDEQYF. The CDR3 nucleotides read TGTGCCAGCAGTTACGACGAGCAGTACTTC.

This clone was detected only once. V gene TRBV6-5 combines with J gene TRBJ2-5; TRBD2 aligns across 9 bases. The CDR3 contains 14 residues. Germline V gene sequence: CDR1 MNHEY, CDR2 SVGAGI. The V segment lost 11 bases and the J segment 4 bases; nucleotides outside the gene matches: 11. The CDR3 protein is CAAGGGAEGETQYF. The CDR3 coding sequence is TGTGCCGCGGGAGGGGGGGCCGAGGGAGAGACCCAGTACTTC.

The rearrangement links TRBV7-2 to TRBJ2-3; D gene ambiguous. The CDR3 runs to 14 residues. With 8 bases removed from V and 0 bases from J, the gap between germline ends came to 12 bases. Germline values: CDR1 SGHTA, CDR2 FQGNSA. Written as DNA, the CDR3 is TGTGCCAGCCAAAGATACACTAGCACAGATACGCAGTATTTT. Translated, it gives CASQRYTSTDTQYF.

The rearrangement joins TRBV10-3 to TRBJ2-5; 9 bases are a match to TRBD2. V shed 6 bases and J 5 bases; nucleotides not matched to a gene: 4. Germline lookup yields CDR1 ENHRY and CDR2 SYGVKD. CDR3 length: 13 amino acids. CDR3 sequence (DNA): TGTGCCATCAGGCGGGAGGGCAGGGAGACCCAGTACTTC. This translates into CAIRREGRETQYF.

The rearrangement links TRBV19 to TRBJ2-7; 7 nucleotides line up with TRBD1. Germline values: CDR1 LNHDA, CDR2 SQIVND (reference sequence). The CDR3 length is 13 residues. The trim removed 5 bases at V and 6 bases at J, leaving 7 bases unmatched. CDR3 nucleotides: TGTGCCAGTAGTCTGGACAGGCAGGGCGAGCAGTACTTC. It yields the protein CASSLDRQGEQYF.

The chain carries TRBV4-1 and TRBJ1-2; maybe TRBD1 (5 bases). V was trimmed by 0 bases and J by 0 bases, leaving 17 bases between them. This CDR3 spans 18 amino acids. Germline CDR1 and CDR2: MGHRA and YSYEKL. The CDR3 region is CASSQESGRGVANYGYTF. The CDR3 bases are TGCGCCAGCAGCCAAGAATCCGGGAGAGGGGTCGCTAACTATGGCTACACCTTC.

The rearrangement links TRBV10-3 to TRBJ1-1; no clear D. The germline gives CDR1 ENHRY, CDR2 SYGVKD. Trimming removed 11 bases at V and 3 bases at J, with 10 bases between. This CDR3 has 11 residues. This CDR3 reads CAAQTDTEAFF. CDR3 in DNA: TGTGCCGCACAGACCGACACTGAAGCTTTCTTT.

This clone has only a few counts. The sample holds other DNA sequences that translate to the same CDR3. The CDR3: CASSPGQSNEKLFF. The CDR3 bases are TGCGCCAGCAGCCCGGGACAAAGCAATGAAAAACTGTTTTTT. J is TRBJ1-4 and V is TRBV5-1, with a weak D call TRBD1 (6 bases). The CDR3 is 14 amino acids. Per germline, CDR1 SGHRS and CDR2 YFSETQ. V was trimmed by 4 bases and J by 5 bases, leaving 12 bases between them.

This chain's CDR3 is CASSLHREETQYF. CDR3 in DNA: TGTGCCAGCAGCTTACACAGGGAGGAGACCCAGTACTTC. V is TRBV7-8 and J is TRBJ2-5, with D possibly matching TRBD1 (6 bases). The CDR3 has 13 residues. V lost 2 bases and J 5 bases, leaving 9 bases between the germline ends. Germline CDR1 and CDR2: SGHVS and FQNEAQ.

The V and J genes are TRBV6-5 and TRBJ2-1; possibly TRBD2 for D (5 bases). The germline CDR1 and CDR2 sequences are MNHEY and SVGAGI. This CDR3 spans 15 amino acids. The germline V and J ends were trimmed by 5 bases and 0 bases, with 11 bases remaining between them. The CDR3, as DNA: TGTGCCAGCAGTGGTAACGGGGACTCCTACAATGAGCAGTTCTTC. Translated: CASSGNGDSYNEQFF.

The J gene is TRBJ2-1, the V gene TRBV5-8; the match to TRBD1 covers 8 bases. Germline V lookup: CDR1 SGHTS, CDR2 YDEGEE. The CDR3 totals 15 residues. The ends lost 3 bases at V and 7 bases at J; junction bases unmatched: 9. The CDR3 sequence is CASSSRTGNSNEQFF. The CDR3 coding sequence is TGTGCCAGCAGCTCCCGGACAGGGAATTCGAATGAGCAGTTCTTC.

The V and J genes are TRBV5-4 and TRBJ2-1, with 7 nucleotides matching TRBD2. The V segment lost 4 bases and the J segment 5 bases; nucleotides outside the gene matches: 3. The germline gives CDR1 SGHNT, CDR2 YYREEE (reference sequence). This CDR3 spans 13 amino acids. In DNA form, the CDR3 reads TGTGCCAGCAGCGGGAGGGGCAACAATGAGCAGTTCTTC. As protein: CASSGRGNNEQFF. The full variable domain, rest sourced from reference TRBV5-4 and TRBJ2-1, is ETGVTQSPTHLIKTRGQQVTLRCSSQSGHNTVSWYQQALGQGPQFIFQYYREEENGRGNFPPRFSGLQFPNYSSELNVNALELDDSALYLCASSGRGNNEQFFGPGTRLTVL.

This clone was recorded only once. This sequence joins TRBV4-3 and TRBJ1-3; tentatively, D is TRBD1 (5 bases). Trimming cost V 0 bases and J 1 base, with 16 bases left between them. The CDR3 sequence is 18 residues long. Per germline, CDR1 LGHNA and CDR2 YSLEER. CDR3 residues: CASSQDKAGRVSGNTIYF. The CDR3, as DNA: TGCGCCAGCAGCCAAGACAAGGCGGGCAGGGTGTCTGGAAACACCATATATTTT.

DNA for the CDR3: TGTGCCAGCAGTACCTACAGGGGAGATGGGGCCACTGAAGCTTTCTTT. This gives the protein CASSTYRGDGATEAFF. The genes are TRBV28 and TRBJ1-1; the match to TRBD1 covers 7 bases. The CDR3 is 16 residues long. The V and J ends lost 5 bases and 4 bases, in that order; junction bases with no gene match: 13. CDR1 and CDR2 (germline): MDHEN, SYDVKM.

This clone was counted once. The CDR3 loop is CASSVGVGSTDTQYF. DNA of the CDR3: TGTGCCAGCAGCGTCGGGGTGGGCTCCACAGATACGCAGTATTTT. V is TRBV9 and J is TRBJ2-3; TRBD2 is a possible D gene (5 bases). Trimming cost V 2 bases and J 2 bases, with 12 bases left between them. From germline, CDR1 is SGDLS and CDR2 YYNGEE. The CDR3 spans 15 residues.

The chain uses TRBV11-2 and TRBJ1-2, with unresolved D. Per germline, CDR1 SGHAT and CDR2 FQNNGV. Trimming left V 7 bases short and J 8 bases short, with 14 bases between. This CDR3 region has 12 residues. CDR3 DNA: TGTGCCAGCATCAAGGACCGTGGCGGCTACACCTTC. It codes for CASIKDRGGYTF.

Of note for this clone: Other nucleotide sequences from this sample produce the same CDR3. The chain's CDR3 is CASSPRGGSSYEQYF. Here the CDR3 DNA reads TGTGCCAGCAGCCCTAGGGGGGGCTCCTCTTACGAGCAGTACTTC. The rearrangement uses TRBV9 and TRBJ2-7, with a weak D call TRBD2 (7 bases). This CDR3 has 15 residues. Germline V gene data show CDR1 as SGDLS and CDR2 as YYNGEE. Trimming removed 4 bases from V and 4 bases from J, with 18 bases in between.

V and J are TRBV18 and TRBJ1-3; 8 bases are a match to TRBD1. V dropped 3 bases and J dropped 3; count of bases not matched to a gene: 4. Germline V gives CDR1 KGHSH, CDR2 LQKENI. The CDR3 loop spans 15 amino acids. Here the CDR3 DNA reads TGTGCCAGCTCACCTGGACAGGGTTTTGGAAACACCATATATTTT. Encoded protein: CASSPGQGFGNTIYF.